This T cell receptor (beta chain) was identified in a study of a mutant IDH1 vaccine in newly diagnosed glioma. Study-level information: Treated patients were roughly 62% male, about 38% female, mean age around 40 years.

Method: immunoSEQ multiplex PCR; TCRdb's copy keeps in-frame clones and lacks some. Altogether more than 40,000 clones are present, 70% to 90% being singletons, with the ten largest covering 5.7%. Indicated time point: week 35, safety follow-up. Topical imiquimod accompanied each vaccine dose, which consisted of 300 ug of mutant IDH1 20-mer peptide. At weeks 1, 3, 5, 7, 11, 15, 19 and 23, patients received a vaccination, eight in all. This clone was counted only a few times. Antigen specificity is unknown. Trimming left V 0 bases short and J 2 bases short, with 14 bases between. The CDR3 runs to 16 residues. Germline CDR1 MGHRA, CDR2 YSYEKL.

The rearrangement joins TRBV4-1 to TRBJ2-7; D possibly matches TRBD1 or TRBD2 (5 bases each). The clonotype originates from a woman in her thirties or forties with glioma. Sequencing used PBMCs, obtained from a glioma patient whose treatment included an IDH1 peptide vaccine. CDR3: CASSQDRGGTAYEQYF. As DNA, the CDR3 is TGCGCCAGCAGCCAAGATCGTGGGGGTACAGCCTACGAGCAGTACTTC.